Following are 9 T cell receptor beta chains from one sample sequenced in a study of T cell responses to AZD1222 COVID-19 vaccine. Libraries were prepared by immunoSEQ multiplex PCR; TCRdb keeps only in-frame clonotypes and omits some of them. This table has about 84,000 clones, 80% to 95% appearing once. The sample consisted of peripheral blood, taken 28 days after the second AZD1222 dose. All receptors derive from an adult who received the AZD1222 COVID-19 vaccine.

This chain connects TRBV7-3 to TRBJ1-2; 8 nucleotides line up with TRBD1. The V gene end was trimmed by 3 bases and the J gene end by 2 bases; junction bases not matched to a gene: 2. Germline CDR1 and CDR2: SGHTA and FQGTGA. The CDR3 sequence is 14 residues long. The CDR3 loop reads CASSLGTGNYGYTF. The CDR3 nucleotides are TGTGCCAGCAGCTTGGGGACAGGAAACTATGGCTACACCTTC. The variable domain in full, completed from reference TRBV7-3 and TRBJ1-2, reads GAGVSQTPSNKVTEKGKYVELRCDPISGHTALYWYRQSLGQGPEFLIYFQGTGAADDSGLPNDRFFAVRPEGSVSTLKIQRTERGDSAVYLCASSLGTGNYGYTFGSGTRLTVV.

J is TRBJ1-1 and V is TRBV6-5, with a tentative D call TRBD1 (5 bases). There are 13 residues in the CDR3. Germline V gives CDR1 MNHEY, CDR2 SVGAGI. Trimming left V 3 bases short and J 5 bases short, with 10 bases between. The CDR3 DNA reads TGTGCCAGCAGTTATCAGGGAACGACTGAAGCTTTCTTT. Its translation: CASSYQGTTEAFF.

The chain has TRBV6-5 and TRBJ1-2, with D possibly being TRBD1 (6 bases). CDR1 is MNHEY and CDR2 is SVGAGI in the germline V gene. Trimming removed 7 bases at V and 3 bases at J, with 18 bases between. The CDR3 length is 15 residues. The CDR3 DNA is TGTGCCAGCACCCGAGGGGGGGCAGGAGACTATGGCTACACCTTC. Translation gives CASTRGGAGDYGYTF.

V usage is TRBV6-1 and J usage is TRBJ2-1; D unclear. Germline values: CDR1 MNHNS, CDR2 SASEGT. The V gene lost 4 bases and the J gene lost 0 bases, with 16 bases spanning the gap. This CDR3 comprises 17 residues. The CDR3: CASSAGNFHSSYNEQFF. The CDR3, as DNA: TGTGCCAGCAGTGCCGGAAACTTCCACTCCTCCTACAATGAGCAGTTCTTC.

The chain combines TRBV19 with TRBJ1-6; TRBD1 matches 10 bases. The length of the CDR3 is 14 residues. The junction had 11 bases not matched to a gene; V was cut back by 6 bases and J by 15 bases. The V gene's germline CDR1 is LNHDA and CDR2 SQIVND (reference sequence). This CDR3 reads CASRRTGGEGLLHF. The DNA of the CDR3 is TGTGCCAGTAGGAGGACAGGGGGAGAAGGCCTCCTCCACTTT.

The V gene is TRBV28, the J gene TRBJ2-1, with 10 bases that match TRBD2. Germline CDR1 reads MDHEN; CDR2 reads SYDVKM. CDR3 size: 18 residues. Trimming took 8 bases from V and 6 from J; bases not matched to a gene: 19. In DNA form, the CDR3 reads TGTGCCAGCTCAATCCTTCGGACTAGCGGCCTTCGGGGCAATGAGCAGTTCTTC. Its protein is CASSILRTSGLRGNEQFF. Full variable domain (rest looked up from reference TRBV28 and TRBJ2-1): DVKVTQSSRYLVKRTGEKVFLECVQDMDHENMFWYRQDPGLGLRLIYFSYDVKMKEKGDIPEGYSVSREKKERFSLILESASTNQTSMYLCASSILRTSGLRGNEQFFGPGTRLTVL.

This chain connects TRBV18 to TRBJ2-2; no clear D gene. The germline V gene has CDR1 KGHSH and CDR2 LQKENI. V was trimmed by 2 bases and J by 2 bases, leaving 18 bases between them. The CDR3 runs 18 residues. The CDR3 DNA follows: TGTGCCAGCTCACCAAAAAACCGAATGACTTCCAACACCGGGGAGCTGTTTTTT. It translates to CASSPKNRMTSNTGELFF.

The gene calls are TRBV27 and TRBJ1-5; D is unclear. The CDR3 is 14 residues long. Germline-derived CDR1 and CDR2 are MNHEY and SMNVEV (reference sequence). V was trimmed by 6 bases and J by 7 bases, leaving 16 bases between them. The CDR3 DNA sequence: TGTGCCAGCAGCCCAAGGCAGGTTCGGCAGCCCCAGCATTTT. This codes for CASSPRQVRQPQHF.

The chain carries TRBV11-2 and TRBJ2-7, with a weak D call TRBD2 (6 bases). The CDR3 is made up of 15 amino acids. The V gene's germline CDR1 is SGHAT and CDR2 FQNNGV. Trimming pared 0 bases from V and 1 base from J, leaving 10 bases between. The CDR3 DNA sequence: TGTGCCAGCAGCTTAGATCATGCGGGATCCTACGAGCAGTACTTC. Its protein is CASSLDHAGSYEQYF.